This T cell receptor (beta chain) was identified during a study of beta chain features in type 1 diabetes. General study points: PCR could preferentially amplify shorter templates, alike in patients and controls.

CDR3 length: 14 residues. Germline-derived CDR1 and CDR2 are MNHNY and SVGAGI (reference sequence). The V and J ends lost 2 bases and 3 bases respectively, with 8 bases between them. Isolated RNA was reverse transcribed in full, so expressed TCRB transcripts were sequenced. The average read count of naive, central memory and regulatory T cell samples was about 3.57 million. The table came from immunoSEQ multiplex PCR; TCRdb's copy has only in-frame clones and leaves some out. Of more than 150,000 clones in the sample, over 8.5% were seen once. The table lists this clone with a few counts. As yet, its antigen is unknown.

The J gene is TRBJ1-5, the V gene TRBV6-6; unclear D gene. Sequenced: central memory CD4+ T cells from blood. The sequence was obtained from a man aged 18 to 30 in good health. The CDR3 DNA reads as TGTGCCAGCAGTTACAGGGATCACAATCAGCCCCAGCATTTT. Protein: CASSYRDHNQPQHF.